The rows below give T cell receptor beta chains drawn from one sample of a study of blood T cells in healthy people across ages. Via MiXCR, TCRdb re-called the 5' RACE reads, giving one row per CDR3 protein. This sample has under 850,000 distinct CDR3 sequences, with under 40% found just once. Sequencing was carried out using blood. These receptors were obtained from a man younger than 30 in good health. Both conserved end residues are part of each CDR3. A D gene is named only where the DNA matches it firmly. Clone size is not always given. Where it is, it says once, few, many or a class for expanded clones.

>few|TRBJ2-7|15|.|TRBV5-1
CASSSRSQNVYEQYF
TGCGCCAGCAGCTCCCGCTCCCAAAACGTCTACGAGCAGTACTTC
>.|TRBJ2-7|15|.|TRBV6-1
CASSEARGSVYEQYF
TGTGCCAGCAGTGAAGCTAGGGGATCTGTCTACGAGCAGTACTTC
>once|TRBJ1-1|14|.|TRBV19
CASSIRPVEDEAFF
TGTGCCAGTAGTATCCGACCCGTTGAGGATGAAGCTTTCTTT
>.|TRBJ2-7|16|TRBD1|TRBV5-6
CASSLVSPGQTYEQYF
TGTGCCAGCAGCTTGGTGTCCCCGGGACAGACCTACGAGCAGTACTTC
>many|TRBJ2-3|13|.|TRBV14
CASSRLTRDTQYF
TGTGCCAGCAGCCGACTCACTCGGGATACGCAGTATTTT
>.|TRBJ1-1|14|.|TRBV29-1
CSVEMRTGNTEAFF
TGCAGCGTTGAAATGAGGACGGGAAACACTGAAGCTTTCTTT
>.|TRBJ1-2|13|.|TRBV27
CASSPRALYGYTF
TGTGCCAGCAGTCCCAGGGCCCTCTATGGCTACACCTTC
>few|TRBJ2-1|14|.|TRBV24-1
CATSDDSSYNEQFF
TGTGCCACCAGTGACGATAGCTCCTACAATGAGCAGTTCTTC
>few|TRBJ1-1|14|.|TRBV7-3
CASSLKGGNTEAFF
TGTGCCAGCAGCCTCAAAGGCGGGAACACTGAAGCTTTCTTT
>once|TRBJ2-7|16|TRBD2|TRBV20-1
CSAFERGGSSYNEQYF
TGCAGTGCCTTCGAGCGGGGGGGGAGCTCCTACAATGAGCAGTACTTC
>many|TRBJ2-1|15|.|TRBV15
CATSRDRVSYNEQFF
TGTGCCACCAGCAGGGACAGAGTCTCCTACAATGAGCAGTTCTTC
>many|TRBJ2-7|14|.|TRBV7-3
CASSFGVSGYEQYF
TGTGCCAGCAGCTTCGGGGTATCAGGCTACGAGCAGTACTTC
>.|TRBJ2-1|15|TRBD1|TRBV7-2
CASSRTGVLYNEQFF
TGTGCCAGCAGCCGCACAGGGGTCCTCTACAATGAGCAGTTCTTC
>few|TRBJ1-1|12|TRBD1|TRBV6-6
CASSRGQVEAFF
TGTGCCAGCAGTCGAGGACAGGTTGAAGCTTTCTTT
>few|TRBJ1-4|16|TRBD1|TRBV10-3
CAISEETTGGYEKLFF
TGTGCCATCAGTGAGGAGACGACAGGGGGGTATGAAAAACTGTTTTTT
>few|TRBJ2-7|13|TRBD2|TRBV7-3
CASSAGVDNEQYF
TGTGCCAGCTCGGCGGGAGTAGACAATGAGCAGTACTTC
>many|TRBJ2-3|18|.|TRBV21-1
CATLKGTGGFISTDTQYF
TGTGCCACCCTTAAAGGGACAGGGGGCTTCATTAGCACAGATACGCAGTATTTT
>.|TRBJ1-5|13|.|TRBV12-3/TRBV12-4
CASTTDGNQPQHF
TGTGCCAGCACCACGGACGGGAATCAGCCCCAGCATTTT
>.|TRBJ1-2|14|.|TRBV7-2
CASILDSYRYGYTF
TGTGCCAGCATCTTGGACTCTTATCGGTATGGCTACACCTTC
>few|TRBJ1-4|13|.|TRBV5-1
CASAPWGGEKLFF
TGCGCCAGCGCCCCTTGGGGAGGTGAAAAACTGTTTTTT
>many|TRBJ2-3|14|.|TRBV6-6
CASSYNAGTDTQYF
TGTGCCAGCAGTTACAACGCAGGGACAGATACGCAGTATTTT
>few|TRBJ2-3|16|TRBD2|TRBV7-2
CASSSKAGLSTDTQYF
TGTGCCAGCAGTTCCAAAGCGGGACTGAGCACAGATACGCAGTATTTT